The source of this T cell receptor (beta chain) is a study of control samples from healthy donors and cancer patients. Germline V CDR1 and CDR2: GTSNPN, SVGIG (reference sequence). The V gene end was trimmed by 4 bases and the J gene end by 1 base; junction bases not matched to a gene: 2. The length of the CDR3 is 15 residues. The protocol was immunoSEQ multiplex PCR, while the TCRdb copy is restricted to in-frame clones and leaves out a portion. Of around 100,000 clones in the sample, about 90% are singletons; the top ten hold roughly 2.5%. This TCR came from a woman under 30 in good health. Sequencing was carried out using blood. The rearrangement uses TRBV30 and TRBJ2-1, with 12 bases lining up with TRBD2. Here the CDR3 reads CAWTSGGASYNEQFF. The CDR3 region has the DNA TGTGCCTGGACTAGCGGGGGGGCATCCTACAATGAGCAGTTCTTC.